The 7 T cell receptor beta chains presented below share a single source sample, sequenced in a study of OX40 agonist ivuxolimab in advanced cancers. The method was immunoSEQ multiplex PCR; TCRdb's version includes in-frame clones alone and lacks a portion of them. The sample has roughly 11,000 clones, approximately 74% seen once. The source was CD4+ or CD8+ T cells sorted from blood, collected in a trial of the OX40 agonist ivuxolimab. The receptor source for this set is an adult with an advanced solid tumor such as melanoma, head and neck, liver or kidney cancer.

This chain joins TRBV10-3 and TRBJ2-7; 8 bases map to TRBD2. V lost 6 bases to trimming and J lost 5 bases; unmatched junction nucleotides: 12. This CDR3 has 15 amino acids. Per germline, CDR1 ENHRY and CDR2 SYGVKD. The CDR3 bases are TGTGCCATCAGATCTCCCGGGACTAGTCCCGACGAGCAGTACTTC. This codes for CAIRSPGTSPDEQYF.

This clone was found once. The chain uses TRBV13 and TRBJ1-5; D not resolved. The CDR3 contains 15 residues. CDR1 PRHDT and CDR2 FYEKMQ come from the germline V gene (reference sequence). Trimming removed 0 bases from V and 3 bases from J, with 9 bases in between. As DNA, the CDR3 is TGTGCCAGCAGCTTAGGAAAGGCCCACAATCAGCCCCAGCATTTT. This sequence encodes CASSLGKAHNQPQHF. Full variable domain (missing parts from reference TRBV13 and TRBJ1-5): AAGVIQSPRHLIKEKRETATLKCYPIPRHDTVYWYQQGPGQDPQFLISFYEKMQSDKGSIPDRFSAQQFSDYHSELNMSSLELGDSALYFCASSLGKAHNQPQHFGDGTRLSIL.

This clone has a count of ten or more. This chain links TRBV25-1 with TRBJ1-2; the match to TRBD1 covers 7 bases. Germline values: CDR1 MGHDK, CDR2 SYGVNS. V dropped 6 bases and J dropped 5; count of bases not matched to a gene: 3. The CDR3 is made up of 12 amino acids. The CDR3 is CASRQGIYGYTF. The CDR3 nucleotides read TGTGCCAGCAGACAGGGGATATATGGCTACACCTTC.

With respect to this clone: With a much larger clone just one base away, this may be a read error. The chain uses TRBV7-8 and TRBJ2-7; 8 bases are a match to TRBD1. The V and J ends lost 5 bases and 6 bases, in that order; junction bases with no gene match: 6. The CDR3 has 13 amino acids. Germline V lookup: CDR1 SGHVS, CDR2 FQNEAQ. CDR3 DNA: TGTGCCAGCAGCCTCGACAGGGGTGGCGAGCAGTACTTC. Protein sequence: CASSLDRGGEQYF.

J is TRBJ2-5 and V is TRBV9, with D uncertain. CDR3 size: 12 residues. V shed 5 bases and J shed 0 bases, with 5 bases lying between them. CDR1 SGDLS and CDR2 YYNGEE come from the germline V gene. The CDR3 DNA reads TGTGCCAGCAGGTCAGACCAAGAGACCCAGTACTTC. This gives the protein CASRSDQETQYF.

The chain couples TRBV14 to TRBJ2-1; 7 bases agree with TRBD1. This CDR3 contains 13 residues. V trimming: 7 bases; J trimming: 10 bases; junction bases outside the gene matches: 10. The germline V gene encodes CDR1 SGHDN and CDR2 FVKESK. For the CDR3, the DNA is TGTGCCAGCAATTTCCTTACAGGGGTAGAGCAGTTCTTC. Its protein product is CASNFLTGVEQFF.

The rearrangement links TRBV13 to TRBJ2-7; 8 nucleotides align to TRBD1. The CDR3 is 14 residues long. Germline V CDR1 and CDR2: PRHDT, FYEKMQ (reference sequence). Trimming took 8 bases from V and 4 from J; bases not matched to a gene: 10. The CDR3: CASFSQGASYEQYF. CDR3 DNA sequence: TGTGCCAGCTTCTCCCAGGGGGCTTCGTACGAGCAGTACTTC.